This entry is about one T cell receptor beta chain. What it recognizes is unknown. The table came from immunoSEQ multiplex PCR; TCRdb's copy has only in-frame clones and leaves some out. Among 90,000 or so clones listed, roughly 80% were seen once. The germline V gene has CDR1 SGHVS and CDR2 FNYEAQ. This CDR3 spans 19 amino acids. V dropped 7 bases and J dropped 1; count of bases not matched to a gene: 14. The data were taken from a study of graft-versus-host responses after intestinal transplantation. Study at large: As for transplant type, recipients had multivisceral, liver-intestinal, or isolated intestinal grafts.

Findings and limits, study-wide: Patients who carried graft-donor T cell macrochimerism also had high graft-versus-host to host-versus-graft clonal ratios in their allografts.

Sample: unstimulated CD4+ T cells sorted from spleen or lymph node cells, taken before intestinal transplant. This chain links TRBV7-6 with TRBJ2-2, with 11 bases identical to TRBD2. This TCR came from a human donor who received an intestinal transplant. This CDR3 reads CASTFLPLAGVMNTGELFF. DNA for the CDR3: TGTGCCAGCACCTTTCTCCCACTAGCGGGGGTGATGAACACCGGGGAGCTGTTTTTT.